This T cell receptor beta chain was documented in a study of patients and donors after allogeneic stem cell transplantation. V was shortened by 4 bases and J by 4 bases, with 11 bases between the two germline ends. CDR1 is SGHDT, CDR2 YYEEEE, per germline. The CDR3 extends over 13 amino acids. TCRdb ran MiXCR on the RT-PCR reads and lists one entry per CDR3 protein. The sample gives some 230,000 distinct CDR3 sequences, 14% of which show up once; more than 9% is in the top ten. The clonotype comes from a human donor who was either an allogeneic HSCT recipient or a stem cell or donor lymphocyte infusion donor (not recorded which). It is not recorded whose cells these are; they may come from a transplant donor. This chain connects TRBV5-6 to TRBJ1-2; D call uncertain. What was sequenced was blood, either unsorted or a sorted T cell fraction (not recorded which). In DNA form, the CDR3 reads TGTGCCAGCAGCACCCGGACCGGCTATGGCTACACCTTC. Translated, it gives CASSTRTGYGYTF.